The TCR beta chain described here comes from a study of T cells in women clearing cervical HPV infection. The protocol was immunoSEQ multiplex PCR, while the TCRdb copy is restricted to in-frame clones and leaves out a portion. This repertoire includes about 30,000 clones. The receptor was derived from a woman aged 18 to 69 with a cervical HPV16 infection that either progressed to CIN3+ or cleared (not recorded which). Sequenced: blood buffy coat.

The DNA read from the CDR3 is TGTGCCAGCACAGACAGGGTCGGAGATACG. Translation: CASTDRVGDT. The whole CDR3 protein reads CASTDRVGDTQYF. The chain joins TRBV6-2 or TRBV6-3 to TRBJ2-3; 7 positions agree with TRBD1. The DNA ends 3 residues before the CDR3 does, and the rest of the CDR3 is filled in from the germline J gene. This CDR3 has 13 residues. Germline CDR1 reads MNHEY; CDR2 reads SVGEGT. Trimming at V came to 7 bases and at J to 5 bases, leaving 6 bases not matched to a gene.